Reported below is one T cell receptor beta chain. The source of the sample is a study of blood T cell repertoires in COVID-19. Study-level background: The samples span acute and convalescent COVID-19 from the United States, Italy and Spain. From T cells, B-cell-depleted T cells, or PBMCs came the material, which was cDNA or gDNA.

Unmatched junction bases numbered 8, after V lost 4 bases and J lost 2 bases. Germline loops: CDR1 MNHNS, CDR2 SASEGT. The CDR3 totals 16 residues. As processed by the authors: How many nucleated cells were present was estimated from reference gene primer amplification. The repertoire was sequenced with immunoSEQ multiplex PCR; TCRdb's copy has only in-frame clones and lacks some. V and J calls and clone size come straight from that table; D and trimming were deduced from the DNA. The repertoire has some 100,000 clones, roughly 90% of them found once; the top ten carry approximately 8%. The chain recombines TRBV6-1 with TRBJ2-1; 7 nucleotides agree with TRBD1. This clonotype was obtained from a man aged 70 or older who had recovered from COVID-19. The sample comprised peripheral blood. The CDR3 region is CASSGTGAITYNEQFF. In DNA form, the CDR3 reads TGTGCCAGCAGTGGCACAGGGGCTATCACCTACAATGAGCAGTTCTTC.